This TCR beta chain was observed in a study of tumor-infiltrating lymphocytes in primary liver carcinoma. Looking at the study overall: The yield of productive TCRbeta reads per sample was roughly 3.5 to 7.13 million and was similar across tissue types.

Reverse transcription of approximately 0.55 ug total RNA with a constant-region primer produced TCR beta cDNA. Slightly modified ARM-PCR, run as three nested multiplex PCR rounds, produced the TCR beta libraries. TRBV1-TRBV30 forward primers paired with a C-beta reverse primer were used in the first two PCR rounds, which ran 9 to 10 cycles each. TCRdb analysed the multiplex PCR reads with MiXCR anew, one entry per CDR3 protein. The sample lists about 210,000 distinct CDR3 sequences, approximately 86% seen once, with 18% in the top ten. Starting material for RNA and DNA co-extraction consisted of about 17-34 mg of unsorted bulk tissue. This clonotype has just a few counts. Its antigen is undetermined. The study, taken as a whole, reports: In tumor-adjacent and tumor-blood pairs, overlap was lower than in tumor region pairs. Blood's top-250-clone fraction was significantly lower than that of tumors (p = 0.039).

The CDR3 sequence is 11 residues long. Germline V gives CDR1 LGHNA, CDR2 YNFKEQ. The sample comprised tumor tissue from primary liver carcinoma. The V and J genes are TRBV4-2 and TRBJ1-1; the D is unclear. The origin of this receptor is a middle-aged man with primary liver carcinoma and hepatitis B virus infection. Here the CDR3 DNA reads TGTACTAGCAGCCCAGGAATAGAAGCTTTCTTT. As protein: CTSSPGIEAFF.